One TCR beta chain is described in this entry. Its antigen is unknown. These data belong to a study of T cell responses to AZD1222 COVID-19 vaccine. Findings and limits, study-wide: CD4 TCRs associated with vaccination spanned spike, dominating at 160-218 and 743-854.

The CDR3 length is 16 residues. After removal of 5 bases from V and 4 bases from J, the junction contained 9 bases not matched to a gene. Germline lookup yields CDR1 SGHVS and CDR2 FNYEAQ. Libraries were prepared by immunoSEQ multiplex PCR; TCRdb keeps only in-frame clonotypes and omits some of them. This table has more than 150,000 clones, 85% to 95% appearing once. This receptor was identified in an adult in good health. V is TRBV7-6 and J is TRBJ1-3; 9 bases are a match to TRBD1. The specimen was peripheral blood, collected on day 0 of AZD1222 vaccination. As DNA, the CDR3 is TGTGCCAGCAGCATCCAGATGGGACAGGGAGGAAACACCATATATTTT. As protein: CASSIQMGQGGNTIYF.